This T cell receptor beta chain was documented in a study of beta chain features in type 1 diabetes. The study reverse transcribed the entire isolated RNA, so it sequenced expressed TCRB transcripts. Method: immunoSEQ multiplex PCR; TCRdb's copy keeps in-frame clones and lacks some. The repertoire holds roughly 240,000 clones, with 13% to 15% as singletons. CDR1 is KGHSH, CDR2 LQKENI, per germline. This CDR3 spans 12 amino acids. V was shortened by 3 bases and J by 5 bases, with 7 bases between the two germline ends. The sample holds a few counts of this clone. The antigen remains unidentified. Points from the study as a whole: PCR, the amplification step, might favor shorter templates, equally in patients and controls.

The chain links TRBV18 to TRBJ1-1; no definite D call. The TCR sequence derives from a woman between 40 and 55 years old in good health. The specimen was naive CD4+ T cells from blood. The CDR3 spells CASSPPGTEAFF. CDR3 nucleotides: TGTGCCAGCTCACCGCCGGGTACTGAAGCTTTCTTT.